The 22 T cell receptor beta chains below come from one sample, sequenced in a study of shared clonotypes between healthy human individuals. This table comes from immunoSEQ multiplex PCR, and its TCRdb copy is limited to in-frame clones, with some not included. The sample shows 550,000 to 850,000 clones, around 67% of them seen only once. The sequenced material came from memory CD4+ T cells sorted from blood. Sample subset: CD45RA-negative fraction. These receptors all stem from a woman aged 25-40 years in good health.

The V gene is TRBV28, the J gene TRBJ2-1, with TRBD2 matching 15 bases. Trimming at V came to 5 bases and at J to 13 bases, leaving 15 bases not matched to a gene. The germline V gene encodes CDR1 MDHEN and CDR2 SYDVKM. CDR3 length: 17 amino acids. CDR3 DNA: TGTGCCAGCAGTACCGGGACTAGCGGGAGGCAAAGTGGCTATCAGTTCTTC. Translation: CASSTGTSGRQSGYQFF.

This clone occurred a few times. Within the sample, other DNA sequences also encode this same CDR3. This chain joins TRBV2 and TRBJ1-5; D is ambiguous. The length of the CDR3 is 13 residues. Germline V gene data show CDR1 as SNHLY and CDR2 as FYNNEI. Trimming stripped 7 bases from V and 1 base from J, with 8 bases between. The CDR3 DNA reads TGTGCCAGCAAAGGGAACAGCAATCAGCCCCAGCATTTT. Protein product: CASKGNSNQPQHF.

This clone was seen only a few times. CDR3 coding DNA: TGTGCCAGCACAGGCCTAGCCAAAAACATTCAGTACTTC. Translation: CASTGLAKNIQYF. The rearrangement joins TRBV2 to TRBJ2-4; no firm D call. The V gene lost 7 bases and the J gene lost 0 bases, with 7 bases spanning the gap. Germline V gives CDR1 SNHLY, CDR2 FYNNEI. The CDR3 is made up of 13 amino acids.

This clone came up a few times. The J gene is TRBJ2-3, the V gene TRBV30; TRBD1 is a possible D gene (5 bases). The CDR3 sequence is 14 residues long. CDR1 GTSNPN and CDR2 SVGIG come from the germline V gene (reference sequence). V lost 2 bases to trimming and J lost 6 bases, with 15 bases between them. CDR3: CAWSLGLEADTQYF. Here the CDR3 DNA reads TGTGCCTGGAGTCTGGGGCTAGAGGCGGATACGCAGTATTTT.

The chain recombines TRBV2 with TRBJ2-2, with TRBD2 identical over 12 bases. V lost 5 bases to trimming and J lost 6 bases; unmatched junction nucleotides: 4. The CDR3 contains 15 residues. The germline V gene has CDR1 SNHLY and CDR2 FYNNEI. The CDR3 DNA follows: TGTGCCAGCAGTCGACTAGCGGGAGTGGCCGGGGAGCTGTTTTTT. Translation gives CASSRLAGVAGELFF.

The V and J genes are TRBV28 and TRBJ1-4; 8 bases are a match to TRBD1. Germline trimming cut 3 bases from V and 7 bases from J; bases unmatched to any gene: 4. The CDR3 runs 14 residues. In germline, CDR1 is MDHEN, CDR2 SYDVKM. CDR3 sequence: CASSFQGAGEKLFF. CDR3 coding DNA: TGTGCCAGCAGTTTCCAGGGGGCTGGTGAAAAACTGTTTTTT.

The V call is TRBV10-3, the J call TRBJ1-2; 8 bases map to TRBD1. Germline lookup yields CDR1 ENHRY and CDR2 SYGVKD. The trim removed 6 bases at V and 8 bases at J, leaving 8 bases unmatched. The CDR3 length is 13 residues. The CDR3 loop is CAIRRGQGGGYTF. In DNA, the CDR3 is TGTGCCATCAGGCGAGGACAGGGTGGGGGCTACACCTTC.

This clone was counted a single time. This same CDR3 is encoded by further DNA sequences in the sample. The V call is TRBV5-1, the J call TRBJ2-6; no firm D call. The V end was cut by 0 bases, the J end by 0 bases, with 4 bases between. Germline CDR1 and CDR2: SGHRS and YFSETQ. The CDR3 is made up of 15 amino acids. The CDR3 nucleotides are TGCGCCAGCAGCTTGGGATTCTCTGGGGCCAACGTCCTGACTTTC. The encoded protein is CASSLGFSGANVLTF.

Turning to this clone: A single base separates this from a much larger clone, so it may be a read error. This sample includes further DNA sequences coding for the same CDR3. The rearrangement links TRBV11-2 to TRBJ2-7, with D hard to call. The CDR3 covers 13 residues. Germline values: CDR1 SGHAT, CDR2 FQNNGV. The CDR3 reads CASSLVETYEQYF. DNA of the CDR3: TGTGCCAGCAGCTTAGTTGAAACCTACGAGCAGTACTTT.

The genes are TRBV7-9 and TRBJ2-2, with D possibly being TRBD2 (5 bases). CDR1 is SEHNR and CDR2 is FQNEAQ in the germline V gene (reference sequence). The V and J ends lost 8 bases and 0 bases respectively, with 10 bases between them. This CDR3 has 14 residues. The CDR3 spells CASQTGTNTGELFF. The DNA of the CDR3 is TGTGCCAGCCAAACGGGGACGAACACCGGGGAGCTGTTTTTT. The entire variable domain, with the rest obtained from reference TRBV7-9 and TRBJ2-2, is as follows: DTGVSQNPRHKITKRGQNVTFRCDPISEHNRLYWYRQTLGQGPEFLTYFQNEAQLEKSRLLSDRFSAERPKGSFSTLEIQRTEQGDSAMYLCASQTGTNTGELFFGEGSRLTVL.

This clone has a handful of counts. V is TRBV5-6 and J is TRBJ2-5; D unresolved. CDR3 size: 13 residues. Trimming stripped 8 bases from V and 2 bases from J, with 13 bases between. In germline, CDR1 is SGHDT, CDR2 YYEEEE. Here the CDR3 reads CASGLYWQETQYF. CDR3 coding DNA: TGTGCCAGTGGGCTGTACTGGCAAGAGACCCAGTACTTC.

The chain has TRBV7-8 and TRBJ1-5, with D hard to call. Germline-derived CDR1 and CDR2 are SGHVS and FQNEAQ. V was trimmed by 1 base and J by 3 bases, leaving 4 bases between them. The CDR3 runs 13 residues. CDR3 region: CASSLGFNQPQHF. CDR3 sequence (DNA): TGTGCCAGCAGCTTAGGTTTCAATCAGCCCCAGCATTTT.

About this clone itself: This same CDR3 is encoded by further DNA sequences in the sample. This chain uses TRBV19 with TRBJ1-3; D might be TRBD1 (5 bases). Trimming removed 4 bases from V and 0 bases from J, with 7 bases in between. The CDR3 totals 14 residues. Germline V gene lookup returns CDR1 LNHDA and CDR2 SQIVND (reference sequence). For the CDR3, the DNA is TGTGCCAGTAGTACCGGGGGCTCTGGAAACACCATATATTTT. Protein: CASSTGGSGNTIYF.

The V call is TRBV14, the J call TRBJ2-5; no clear D. The DNA end lines up better with TRBJ2-7; the J call may be wrong. CDR1 and CDR2 (germline): SGHDN, FVKESK. This CDR3 is built from 12 residues. The CDR3 bases are TGTGCCAGCAGCCAAGCTAGAATCGAGCAGTACTTC. Protein sequence: CASSQARIEQYF.

The rearrangement uses TRBV28 and TRBJ1-1; tentative D call: TRBD1 (6 bases). The CDR3 has 16 amino acids. CDR1 and CDR2 (germline): MDHEN, SYDVKM. V was cut by 2 bases and J by 1 base, with 14 bases left in between. Written as DNA, the CDR3 is TGTGCCAGCAGTTTAAGGTTCGGCAGGGGGAACACTGAAGCTTTCTTT. It translates to CASSLRFGRGNTEAFF.

This clone was detected ten times or more. The J gene is TRBJ1-1, the V gene TRBV9, with D unclear. Germline V lookup: CDR1 SGDLS, CDR2 YYNGEE. The V gene lost 0 bases and the J gene lost 2 bases, with 8 bases spanning the gap. The CDR3 is made up of 14 amino acids. The CDR3 nucleotides read TGTGCCAGCAGCGTAGGCTACCTCAACACTGAAGCTTTCTTT. Protein sequence: CASSVGYLNTEAFF.

This clone was counted at least ten times. This chain uses TRBV19 with TRBJ1-2; 10 bases map to TRBD1. V lost 6 bases, J lost 4 bases, and 5 bases stayed unmatched. This CDR3 is 14 amino acids long. Per germline, CDR1 LNHDA and CDR2 SQIVND (reference sequence). CDR3 in DNA: TGTGCCAGTAGCTCCGACAGGGGGCCCTATGGCTACACCTTC. Its translation is CASSSDRGPYGYTF.

J is TRBJ1-2 and V is TRBV7-9; no firm D call. Trimming took off 6 bases at V and 6 bases at J, with 29 bases between the two ends. Germline assignment: CDR1 SEHNR and CDR2 FQNEAQ (reference sequence). The CDR3 covers 18 residues. The CDR3 bases are TGTGCCAGCAGTCCACCCGGCCAGACACCTCACACGGAGGATGGCTACACCTTC. As protein: CASSPPGQTPHTEDGYTF. Supplemented by reference TRBV7-9 and TRBJ1-2, the full variable domain reads DTGVSQNPRHKITKRGQNVTFRCDPISEHNRLYWYRQTLGQGPEFLTYFQNEAQLEKSRLLSDRFSAERPKGSFSTLEIQRTEQGDSAMYLCASSPPGQTPHTEDGYTFGSGTRLTVV.

Only one count was recorded for this clone. This may stem from a read error, because a much larger clone lies one nucleotide away. The sample carries other DNA sequences with the same CDR3. The V call is TRBV2, the J call TRBJ1-2; the D gene is possibly TRBD1 (6 bases). V lost 2 bases, J lost 1 base, and 8 bases lay in between. Germline CDR1 is SNHLY and CDR2 is FYNNEI. The CDR3 totals 14 residues. In nucleotides, the CDR3 is TGTGCCAGCAGTGAAAGGGGGAGTAACTATGGCTACACCTTC. Encoded protein: CASSERGSNYGYTF.

This clone was observed a single time. The V call is TRBV28, the J call TRBJ2-7; 8 nucleotides align to TRBD1. This CDR3 is 13 amino acids long. CDR1 is MDHEN, CDR2 SYDVKM, per germline. The ends lost 3 bases at V and 5 bases at J; junction bases unmatched: 3. The CDR3 bases are TGTGCCAGCAGTTTTCAGGACAGGGACGAGCAGTACTTC. Translation gives CASSFQDRDEQYF.

The J gene is TRBJ1-1, the V gene TRBV10-1; D is unclear. The CDR3 extends over 15 amino acids. Trimming shortened V by 4 bases and J by 2 bases, and 14 bases separated the two germline ends. Looked up from germline, CDR1 is WNHNN and CDR2 is SYGVQD (reference sequence). CDR3 residues: CASSVSGRGNTEAFF. The CDR3 DNA is TGCGCCAGCAGTGTTTCGGGGAGAGGAAACACTGAAGCTTTCTTT.

The CDR3 reads CASRTGGSSYEQYF. CDR3 DNA: TGTGCCAGCCGGACCGGGGGTAGCTCCTACGAGCAGTACTTC. V is TRBV6-5 and J is TRBJ2-7; weak D call: TRBD2 (6 bases). V lost 8 bases and J lost 0, with 14 bases in between. Germline CDR1 reads MNHEY; CDR2 reads SVGAGI. The CDR3 has 14 amino acids.